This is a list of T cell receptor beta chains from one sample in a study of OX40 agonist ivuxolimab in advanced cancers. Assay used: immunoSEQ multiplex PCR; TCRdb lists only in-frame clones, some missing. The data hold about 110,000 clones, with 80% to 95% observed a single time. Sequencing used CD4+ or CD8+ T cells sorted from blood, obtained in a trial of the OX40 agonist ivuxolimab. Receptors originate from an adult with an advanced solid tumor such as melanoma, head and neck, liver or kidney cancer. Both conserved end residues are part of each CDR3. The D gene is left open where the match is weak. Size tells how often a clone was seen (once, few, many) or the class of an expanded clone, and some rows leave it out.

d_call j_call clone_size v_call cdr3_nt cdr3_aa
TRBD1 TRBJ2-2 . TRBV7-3 TGTGCCAGCAGCACCGGGACAGACAATACCGGGGAGCTGTTTTTT CASSTGTDNTGELFF
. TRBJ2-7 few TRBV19 TGTGCCAGTAGTACTGGGACGGCGCGGGAGCAGTACTTC CASSTGTAREQYF
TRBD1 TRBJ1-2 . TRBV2 TGTGCCAGCAGTGAAAACGACAGGGGGCGGAATGGCTACACCTTC CASSENDRGRNGYTF
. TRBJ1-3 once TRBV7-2 TGTGCCAGCAGCTTCGAGAAGGTTTTTATTGGAAACACCATATATTTT CASSFEKVFIGNTIYF
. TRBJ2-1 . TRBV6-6 TGTGCCAGCAGTTCGGGATCCCCCCTCAATGAGCAGTTCTTC CASSSGSPLNEQFF
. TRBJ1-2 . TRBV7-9 TGTGCCAGCAGCTTGACAGGACACTATGGCTACACCTTC CASSLTGHYGYTF
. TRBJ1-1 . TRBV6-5 TGTGCCAGCCACCTTAAAGGTAACACTGAAGCTTTCTTT CASHLKGNTEAFF
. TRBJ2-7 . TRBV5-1 TGCGCCAGCAGCACTACGGGTGAGCAGTACTTC CASSTTGEQYF
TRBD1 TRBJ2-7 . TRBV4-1 TGCGCCAGCAGCCAAGCCGGGACAGGGGCTTACGAGCAGTACTTC CASSQAGTGAYEQYF
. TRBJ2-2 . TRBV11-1 TGTGCCAGCAGCCCCGGACAAGCGAACACCGGGGAGCTGTTTTTT CASSPGQANTGELFF
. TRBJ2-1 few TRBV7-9 TGTGCCAGCAGCAAACGGCGCGGGACTCGCTCCTACAATGAGCAGTTCTTC CASSKRRGTRSYNEQFF
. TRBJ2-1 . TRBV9 TGTGCCAGCAGCGTAGTTTTCAGCTACAATGAGCAGTTCTTC CASSVVFSYNEQFF
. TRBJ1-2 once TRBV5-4 TGTGCCAGCAGCCCGACAGTAGCTAACTATGGCTACACCTTC CASSPTVANYGYTF
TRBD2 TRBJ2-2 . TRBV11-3 TGTGCCAGCAGCTCCCTAGCGGGAGGAACGGACACCGGGGAGCTGTTTTTT CASSSLAGGTDTGELFF
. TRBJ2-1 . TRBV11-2 TGTGCCAGCAGACACGAGGGCAATGAGCAGTTCTTC CASRHEGNEQFF
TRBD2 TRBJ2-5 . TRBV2 TGTGCCAGCAACAGACTAGCGGGAGCCAAGGGCCAAGAGACCCAGTACTTC CASNRLAGAKGQETQYF
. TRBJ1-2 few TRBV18 TGTGCCAGCTCAGAAGGGGAACGGCGAGGCTACACCTTC CASSEGERRGYTF
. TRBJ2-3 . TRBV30 TGTGCCTGGGCCCGGTCAGATACGCAGTATTTT CAWARSDTQYF
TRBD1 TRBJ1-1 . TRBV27 TGTGCCAGCAAGGGACAGGGGGCAGGCACTGAAGCTTTCTTT CASKGQGAGTEAFF
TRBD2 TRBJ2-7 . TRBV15 TGTGCCACCAGCGGTAGCGGGAGGAGGAACGAGCAGTACTTC CATSGSGRRNEQYF
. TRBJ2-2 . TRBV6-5 TGTGCCAGCAGTTACTCGAACACCGGGGAGCTGTTTTTT CASSYSNTGELFF
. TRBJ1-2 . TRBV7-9 TGTGCCAGCAGCTTTGACAACCTCGGAGGCTACACCTTC CASSFDNLGGYTF
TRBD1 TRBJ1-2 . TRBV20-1 TGCAGTGCGACAGGGAACTATGGCTACACCTTC CSATGNYGYTF
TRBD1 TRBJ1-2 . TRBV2 TGTGCCATCAGAGGGACAGGGGACGGCTACACCTTC CAIRGTGDGYTF
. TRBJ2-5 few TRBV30 TGTGCCTGGAGTATCCAGATCCAAGAGACCCAGTACTTC CAWSIQIQETQYF
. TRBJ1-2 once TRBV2 TGTGCCAGCAGTGGCCAGGGCTATGGCTACACCTTC CASSGQGYGYTF
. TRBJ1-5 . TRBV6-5 TGTGCCAGCGGATTCAATAGCAATCAGCCCCAGCATTTT CASGFNSNQPQHF
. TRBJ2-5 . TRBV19 TGTGCCAGTAGTCGGCGGAGGGTAGAGACCCAGTACTTC CASSRRRVETQYF
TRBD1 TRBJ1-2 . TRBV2 TGTGCCAGCAGGACGCAGGGGGTTGATGGCTACACCTTC CASRTQGVDGYTF
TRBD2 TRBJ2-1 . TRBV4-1 TGCGCCAGCAGCCAAGATTGGGGCCCACTAGCGGGAGTGTACAATGAGCAGTTCTTC CASSQDWGPLAGVYNEQFF
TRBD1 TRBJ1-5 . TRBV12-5 TGTGCTAGTGGTTTCACCGGACAGGGGGCTGGTCAGCCCCAGCATTTT CASGFTGQGAGQPQHF
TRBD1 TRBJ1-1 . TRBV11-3 TGTGCCAGCAGCTTAGGCAGGGGGAATACTGAAGCTTTCTTT CASSLGRGNTEAFF
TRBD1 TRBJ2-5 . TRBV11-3 TGTGCCAGCAGCTTAGATCACGGACAGGGCCCCCAAGAGACCCAGTACTTC CASSLDHGQGPQETQYF
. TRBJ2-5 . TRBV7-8 TGTGCCAGCAGCTTAGTATGGGCAACCGGAGAGACCCAGTACTTC CASSLVWATGETQYF
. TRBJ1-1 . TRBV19 TGTGCCAGTAGTATATCAGTCGGGGGCGCGGGCACTGAAGCTTTCTTT CASSISVGGAGTEAFF
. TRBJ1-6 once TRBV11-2 TGTGCCAGCAGCTTAGAGGTCCCCAGCAATAATTCACCCCTCCACTTT CASSLEVPSNNSPLHF
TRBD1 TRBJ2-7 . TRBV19 TGTGCCAGTAGGGATCCGGGACAGGTGATATACGAGCAGTACTTC CASRDPGQVIYEQYF
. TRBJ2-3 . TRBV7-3 TGTGCCAGCAGCTCCGGACTCACCCAGTCCGCAGATACGCAGTATTTT CASSSGLTQSADTQYF
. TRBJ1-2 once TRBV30 TGTGCCTGGACAGATTCCTATGGCTACACCTTC CAWTDSYGYTF
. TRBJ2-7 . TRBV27 TGTGCCAGCAGTTTTAGGCAGGCCAGCTCCTACGAGCAGTACTTC CASSFRQASSYEQYF